One sample yielded the 2 T cell receptor beta chains listed below, sequenced in a study of identical twins (dated by TCRdb to the mid-2010s). Library preparation used 5' RACE. TCRdb names Illumina HiSeq 2000 as the instrument used. The public reads were run again by TCRdb, first through fastp at Q25 and then through MiXCR, and only productive beta chains were kept. A single entry per CDR3 protein holds the most common genes and DNA from its merged rows. In this sample the table shows fewer than 250,000 distinct CDR3 sequences, 7.5% of which occur a single time. Less than 6.5% of the sample rests with the top ten. The same specimen was also included in a second study, on yellow fever vaccine responses in identical twins.

Sequencing was carried out using CD8+ T cells sorted from blood. These receptors were taken from a woman between 18 and 29 years old in good health.

This clonotype showed up just a few times. The rearrangement links TRBV6-5 to TRBJ1-5; D not certain. V gave up 6 bases and J gave up 6 bases, with 6 bases separating them. Germline assignment: CDR1 MNHEY and CDR2 SVGAGI. The CDR3 is made up of 11 amino acids. The CDR3 protein is CASRRSQPQHF. The CDR3, as DNA: TGTGCCAGCAGGCGTTCTCAGCCCCAGCATTTT.

This clonotype was counted a single time. This chain links TRBV13 with TRBJ2-1, with D perhaps matching TRBD2 (6 bases). CDR3 length equals 14 residues. V shed 5 bases and J shed 3 bases, with 11 bases lying between them. Germline V lookup: CDR1 PRHDT, CDR2 FYEKMQ (reference sequence). The CDR3 reads CASSALANYNEQFF. Here the CDR3 DNA reads TGTGCCAGCAGCGCACTAGCCAACTACAATGAGCAGTTCTTC. Looking up the rest from reference TRBV13 and TRBJ2-1 gives the full variable domain: AAGVIQSPRHLIKEKRETATLKCYPIPRHDTVYWYQQGPGQDPQFLISFYEKMQSDKGSIPDRFSAQQFSDYHSELNMSSLELGDSALYFCASSALANYNEQFFGPGTRLTVL.